The following is a T cell receptor beta chain sequence with its context. This CDR3 has 16 amino acids. Germline V lookup: CDR1 KGHSH, CDR2 LQKENI. Trimming left V 2 bases short and J 0 bases short, with 13 bases between. These data originate in a study of OX40 agonist ivuxolimab in advanced cancers. Study at large: Eligibility admitted prior anti-PD-1, anti-PD-L1 or anti-CTLA-4 therapy; roughly 40% had some.

The assay was immunoSEQ multiplex PCR, and TCRdb's table has in-frame clones only and misses some. Of roughly 87,000 clones listed, around 90% are singletons. Specimen: CD4+ or CD8+ T cells sorted from blood, collected in a trial of the OX40 agonist ivuxolimab. The source is an adult with an advanced solid tumor such as melanoma, head and neck, liver or kidney cancer. The chain combines TRBV18 with TRBJ2-5, with TRBD2 as a possible D gene (5 bases). CDR3: CASSPRTGSDQETQYF. Here the CDR3 DNA reads TGTGCCAGCTCACCAAGGACGGGATCTGACCAAGAGACCCAGTACTTC.